This TCR beta chain derives from a study of beta chain features in type 1 diabetes. Expressed TCRB transcripts got sequenced, as all isolated RNA was reverse transcribed. Some clones are missing from TCRdb's copy, which holds only in-frame ones; the method was immunoSEQ multiplex PCR. The sample gives roughly 610,000 clones, roughly a sixth of which show up once; around 0.1% is in the top ten. The CDR3 is 14 residues long. Trimming cost V 3 bases and J 2 bases; bases outside gene matches: 3. The germline gives CDR1 MDHEN, CDR2 SYDVKM. For this clone: What it binds is not known.

Findings and limits, study-wide: Whether HLA type affects TCRB rearrangement stayed undetermined in the present work. There was a moderate but significant shortening of TCRB CDR3s in all four CD4+ subsets of Type 1 diabetes patients.

Staining for CD45RO/CCR7/CD25/CD127/CD95/CD27 allowed sorting of CD4+ naive, central memory, regulatory and stem cell-like memory cells. The sample comprised naive CD4+ T cells from blood. The chain joins TRBV28 to TRBJ1-2; TRBD1 agrees at 7 bases. This receptor was identified in a young man in good health. CDR3 loop: CASSLRGPNYGYTF. CDR3 DNA: TGTGCCAGCAGTTTGAGGGGGCCGAACTATGGCTACACCTTC.